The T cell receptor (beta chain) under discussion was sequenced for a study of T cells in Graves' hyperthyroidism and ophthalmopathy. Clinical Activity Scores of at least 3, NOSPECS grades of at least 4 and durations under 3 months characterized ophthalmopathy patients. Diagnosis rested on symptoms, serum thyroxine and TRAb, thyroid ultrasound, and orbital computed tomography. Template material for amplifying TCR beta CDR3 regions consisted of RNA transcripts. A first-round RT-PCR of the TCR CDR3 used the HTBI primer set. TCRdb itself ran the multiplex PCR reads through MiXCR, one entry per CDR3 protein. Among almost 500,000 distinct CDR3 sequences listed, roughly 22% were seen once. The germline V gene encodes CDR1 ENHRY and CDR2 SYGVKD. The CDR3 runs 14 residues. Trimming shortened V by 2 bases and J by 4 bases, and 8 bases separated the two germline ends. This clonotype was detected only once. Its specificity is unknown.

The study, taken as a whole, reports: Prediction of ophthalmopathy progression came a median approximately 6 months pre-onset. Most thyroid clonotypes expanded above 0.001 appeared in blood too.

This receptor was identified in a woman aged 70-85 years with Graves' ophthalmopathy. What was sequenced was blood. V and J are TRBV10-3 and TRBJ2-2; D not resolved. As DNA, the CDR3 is TGTGCCATCAGTGAGACCCTAGGCACCGGGGAGCTGTTTTTT. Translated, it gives CAISETLGTGELFF.